A selection of T cell receptor beta chains follows, all from one sample in a study of CD8+ T cells in alopecia areata. Generated by immunoSEQ multiplex PCR, the TCRdb table keeps only in-frame clones and is missing some. The sample comprises about 120,000 clones, about 50% of which are singletons, and around 0.46% rests with the top ten. The sequences come from CD4+ T cells sorted from blood, collected at week 4, from a patient treated with tofacitinib. The source of these receptors is a human donor with alopecia areata. Both conserved end residues are part of each CDR3. Fields, in order: D gene, J gene, clone size, V gene, CDR3 protein, CDR3 DNA. D genes are given only for firm matches. Size values are once, few and many counts, or a class for expanded clones, and some rows have none.

.	TRBJ2-7	.	TRBV23-1	CASSHSGSAFYEQYF	TGCGCCAGCAGTCACAGCGGATCCGCCTTCTACGAGCAGTACTTC
.	TRBJ1-2	few	TRBV5-1	CASSLEEQNYGYTF	TGCGCCAGCAGCTTGGAGGAGCAAAACTATGGCTACACCTTC
.	TRBJ2-3	few	TRBV14	CASSLARVRSTDTQYF	TGTGCCAGCAGCCTCGCGAGGGTTCGGAGCACAGATACGCAGTATTTT
.	TRBJ1-5	few	TRBV30	CAWSVQRNQPQHF	TGTGCCTGGAGTGTCCAGCGGAATCAGCCCCAGCATTTT
.	TRBJ2-7	.	TRBV30	CAWSRRGPNYEQYF	TGTGCCTGGAGTCGAAGGGGACCCAACTACGAGCAGTACTTC
TRBD1	TRBJ1-1	.	TRBV4-1	CASGSGTGNTEAFF	TGCGCCAGCGGGTCCGGGACAGGGAACACTGAAGCTTTCTTT
TRBD1	TRBJ2-7	.	TRBV7-8	CASSFSGTGAREQYF	TGTGCCAGCAGCTTTTCCGGGACAGGGGCCAGGGAGCAGTACTTC
.	TRBJ1-2	.	TRBV27	CASSSASNYGYTF	TGTGCCAGCAGTTCAGCGTCTAACTATGGCTACACCTTC
TRBD1	TRBJ1-5	few	TRBV2	CASSEASLRTGLNQPQHF	TGTGCCAGCAGTGAAGCGTCGCTTCGGACAGGGCTCAATCAGCCCCAGCATTTT
.	TRBJ2-1	few	TRBV4-2	CASSQVAGGAYNEQFF	TGTGCCAGCAGCCAAGTAGCCGGGGGCGCGTACAATGAGCAGTTCTTC
.	TRBJ2-5	.	TRBV25-1	CASSESGRPQEIQYF	TGTGCCAGCAGTGAATCTGGCAGGCCCCAAGAGATCCAGTACTTC
TRBD2	TRBJ2-1	once	TRBV9	CASSVETSGRGNNEQFF	TGTGCCAGCAGCGTAGAGACTAGCGGGAGGGGGAACAATGAGCAGTTCTTC
.	TRBJ1-1	.	TRBV10-3	CAISKTGRTEAFF	TGTGCCATCAGCAAAACAGGGAGGACTGAAGCTTTCTTT
TRBD2	TRBJ2-2	few	TRBV29-1	CSVLRVAGGKNTGELFF	TGCAGCGTGCTCCGTGTAGCGGGGGGGAAGAACACCGGGGAGCTGTTTTTT
TRBD2	TRBJ2-7	once	TRBV30	CAWSGGLADEQYF	TGTGCCTGGAGTGGGGGACTAGCCGACGAGCAGTACTTC
.	TRBJ2-5	few	TRBV30	CAWSGLGGKETQYF	TGTGCCTGGAGTGGACTAGGGGGGAAAGAGACCCAGTACTTC
TRBD1	TRBJ2-5	.	TRBV5-1	CASSIQGQLQETQYF	TGCGCCAGCAGCATACAGGGACAGTTACAAGAGACCCAGTACTTC
.	TRBJ2-7	few	TRBV29-1	CSVEESGSLYEQYF	TGCAGCGTTGAAGAATCCGGGAGCCTTTACGAGCAGTACTTC
.	TRBJ2-1	few	TRBV7-9	CASSLRQGYNEQFF	TGTGCCAGCAGCTTAAGGCAGGGGTACAATGAGCAGTTCTTC
TRBD1	TRBJ2-3	.	TRBV2	CASSEGQGFPDTQYF	TGTGCCAGCAGTGAGGGACAGGGGTTCCCAGATACGCAGTATTTT
.	TRBJ1-2	.	TRBV5-6	CASSLAMNSGYGYTF	TGTGCCAGCAGCTTGGCTATGAATTCAGGGTATGGCTACACCTTC
TRBD2	TRBJ2-1	.	TRBV9	CASTISGGAGEQFF	TGTGCCAGCACCATCAGCGGGGGGGCCGGTGAGCAGTTCTTC
.	TRBJ2-3	.	TRBV29-1	CSVVGNPRGSTDTQYF	TGCAGCGTCGTAGGGAATCCACGCGGTAGCACAGATACGCAGTATTTT
.	TRBJ1-6	.	TRBV6-5	CASSGEGYSPLHF	TGTGCCAGCAGTGGTGAGGGGTATTCACCCCTCCACTTT
.	TRBJ2-7	.	TRBV18	CASSRGSSSYEQYF	TGTGCCAGCTCACGGGGGAGTAGCTCCTACGAGCAGTACTTC
.	TRBJ1-5	.	TRBV30	CAWSVGLGNQPQHF	TGTGCCTGGAGTGTAGGATTGGGGAATCAGCCCCAGCATTTT
.	TRBJ2-4	few	TRBV2	CASINRELAKNIQYF	TGTGCCAGCATCAACCGGGAGCTAGCCAAAAACATTCAGTACTTC
TRBD1	TRBJ2-5	few	TRBV23-1	CASRQTGRETQYF	TGCGCCAGCAGGCAGACAGGGCGAGAGACCCAGTACTTC
.	TRBJ1-1	.	TRBV19	CASKGRMNTEAFF	TGTGCCAGTAAGGGCAGGATGAACACTGAAGCTTTCTTT
.	TRBJ1-2	.	TRBV5-1	CASSFVGGNYGYTF	TGCGCCAGCAGCTTCGTCGGGGGAAACTATGGCTACACCTTC
.	TRBJ1-4	.	TRBV5-1	CASSLRPRGVPQQGEKLFF	TGCGCCAGCAGCTTGCGACCCCGCGGAGTTCCCCAACAAGGCGAAAAACTGTTTTTT
.	TRBJ1-2	few	TRBV30	CAWTRGGDVYGYTF	TGTGCCTGGACTCGCGGGGGCGACGTCTATGGCTACACCTTC